The clone carrying this TCR beta chain was seen ten or more times. Amplification yielded TCR beta CDR3 regions, with RNA transcripts as the source. When the TCR CDR3 underwent first-round RT-PCR, the HTBI primer set was used. TCRdb itself ran the multiplex PCR reads through MiXCR, one entry per CDR3 protein. The data show a few hundred thousand distinct CDR3 sequences, with more than 12% seen just once and around a third held by the top ten. The record originates from a study of T cells in Graves' hyperthyroidism and ophthalmopathy. A lack of ophthalmopathy progression within 18 months defined stable Graves' hyperthyroidism. The specimen sequenced was blood. This receptor was identified in a woman younger than 45 with Graves' hyperthyroidism.

CDR3 amino acids: CASSSESSYNEQFF. As DNA, the CDR3 is TGTGCCAGCAGTTCTGAAAGCTCCTACAATGAGCAGTTCTTC. This chain uses TRBV2 with TRBJ2-1; D is ambiguous. Trimming stripped 5 bases from V and 0 bases from J, with 8 bases between. Germline V gives CDR1 SNHLY, CDR2 FYNNEI. The CDR3 has 14 residues.